The entry below describes one T cell receptor (beta chain). Its antigen is as yet unknown. The sample is drawn from a study of cytomegalovirus exposure and HLA in healthy donors. In the study overall: When about 400 donors were genotyped, roughly four fifths of them were found to fall in the Caucasian-associated ancestry cluster.

Findings and limits, study-wide: It was 150 to 200 TCR beta chains that were listed as cytomegalovirus-associated. Among donors in an Asian-associated ancestry cluster, a later analysis reportedly found fewer N-insertions than the roughly 610-donor mean.

CDR1 and CDR2 (germline): SEHNR, FQNEAQ (reference sequence). The CDR3 has 16 residues. Trimming took 4 bases from V and 2 from J; bases not matched to a gene: 6. The PCR had 60 Vbeta and 13 Jbeta primers. As processed by the authors: It was a later analysis that counted around 85 million unique TCR beta chains, of which some 9.9 million were shared. The protocol was immunoSEQ multiplex PCR, while the TCRdb copy is restricted to in-frame clones and leaves out a portion. The D gene and trimming were derived from the DNA, and the V and J assignments and clone size from that table. The table has over 80,000 clones, around 81% seen once.

Sequenced material: PBMCs. The V call is TRBV7-9, the J call TRBJ1-4, with 8 bases lining up with TRBD1. The receptor was isolated from a man aged 40-49 years in good health and CMV-seropositive. This CDR3 reads CASSWRGQVTNEKLFF. The CDR3 region has the DNA TGTGCCAGCAGCTGGAGGGGACAGGTGACTAATGAAAAACTGTTTTTT. The variable domain in full, completed from reference TRBV7-9 and TRBJ1-4, reads DTGVSQNPRHKITKRGQNVTFRCDPISEHNRLYWYRQTLGQGPEFLTYFQNEAQLEKSRLLSDRFSAERPKGSFSTLEIQRTEQGDSAMYLCASSWRGQVTNEKLFFGSGTQLSVL.